One sample yielded the 32 T cell receptor beta chains listed below, sequenced in a study of T-cell memory formation after mild COVID-19. TCRdb reprocessed the 5' RACE reads with MiXCR, giving one entry per CDR3 protein. Of 150,000 or so distinct CDR3 sequences listed, less than 40% are singletons. Sequencing input: PBMCs or a T cell subset sorted from them (not recorded which). The receptors here all came from an adult woman who had mild COVID-19 (a few samples of this study predate the infection). Cell type and time point are not known.

This clonotype was recorded once. The V call is TRBV11-3, the J call TRBJ2-2, with 12 bases that match TRBD2. Germline loops: CDR1 SGHNT, CDR2 YENEEA. CDR3 length: 19 amino acids. The J segment lost 5 bases and the V segment lost 5 bases, leaving 15 bases of the junction unmatched. CDR3 nucleotides: TGTGCCAGCAGCCCCCCATGGACTAGCGGGACCCTCGGGACCGGGGAGCTGTTTTTT. Translation: CASSPPWTSGTLGTGELFF.

The genes are TRBV10-3 and TRBJ1-3; D uncertain. Trimming left V 8 bases short and J 1 base short, with 12 bases between. The germline gives CDR1 ENHRY, CDR2 SYGVKD. This CDR3 spans 14 amino acids. This CDR3 is CAIRQEVSGNTIYF. DNA of the CDR3: TGTGCCATCCGCCAGGAGGTATCTGGAAACACCATATATTTT.

The chain carries TRBV5-6 and TRBJ2-5; no clear D. The CDR3 loop spans 12 amino acids. V was pared by 4 bases and J by 5 bases, with 9 bases between. Per germline, CDR1 SGHDT and CDR2 YYEEEE. Here the CDR3 reads CASSLYPETQYF. The DNA of the CDR3 is TGTGCCAGCAGCCTTTACCCGGAGACCCAGTACTTC. Full variable domain (remainder filled in from reference TRBV5-6 and TRBJ2-5): DAGVTQSPTHLIKTRGQQVTLRCSPKSGHDTVSWYQQALGQGPQFIFQYYEEEERQRGNFPDRFSGHQFPNYSSELNVNALLLGDSALYLCASSLYPETQYFGPGTRLLVL.

The gene calls are TRBV9 and TRBJ2-3; D is perhaps TRBD1 or TRBD2 (5 bases each). The V end was cut by 0 bases, the J end by 0 bases, with 5 bases between. CDR1 and CDR2 (germline): SGDLS, YYNGEE. The CDR3 is 14 amino acids. CDR3 DNA: TGTGCCAGCAGCGTAGGGGGGAGCACAGATACGCAGTATTTT. Its translation: CASSVGGSTDTQYF.

This clonotype was observed a few times. This CDR3 reads CASSSKPGLQGGTQYF. DNA for the CDR3: TGTGCCAGCAGTTCTAAACCGGGACTTCAGGGAGGGACCCAGTACTTC. V and J are TRBV6-5 and TRBJ2-5; D is possibly TRBD2 (6 bases). V shed 4 bases and J shed 7 bases, with 22 bases lying between them. From germline, CDR1 is MNHEY and CDR2 SVGAGI. The CDR3 has 16 amino acids.

The chain is built from TRBV7-6 and TRBJ1-2; 7 bases align to TRBD1. CDR3 length equals 13 residues. After removal of 2 bases from V and 8 bases from J, the junction contained 5 bases not matched to a gene. Germline V gene lookup returns CDR1 SGHVS and CDR2 FNYEAQ. CDR3 nucleotides: TGTGCCAGCAGCTTACGGCAGGGGGAGGGCTACACCTTC. Translating it yields CASSLRQGEGYTF.

DNA of the CDR3: TGTGCCAGCTCACCCCGGACTAGCGGGAGTGGAGATACGCAGTATTTT. Protein product: CASSPRTSGSGDTQYF. The V gene is TRBV18, the J gene TRBJ2-3; TRBD2 matches at 13 bases. The CDR3 is 16 residues long. The germline CDR1 and CDR2 sequences are KGHSH and LQKENI. Trimming cost V 3 bases and J 5 bases; bases outside gene matches: 5.

The chain uses TRBV4-1 and TRBJ1-6; D gene ambiguous. CDR1 is MGHRA and CDR2 is YSYEKL in the germline V gene. The CDR3 runs to 13 residues. The V end was cut by 4 bases, the J end by 8 bases, with 9 bases between. Here the CDR3 reads CASSPEPDSPLHF. In DNA form, the CDR3 reads TGCGCCAGCAGCCCCGAGCCCGATTCACCCCTCCACTTT.

The chain recombines TRBV7-9 with TRBJ2-7; 9 positions match TRBD1. Losses at the gene ends were 5 bases for V and 2 bases for J; bases not matched to a gene: 10. Germline CDR1 reads SEHNR; CDR2 reads FQNEAQ (reference sequence). CDR3 length equals 16 residues. The CDR3, as DNA: TGTGCCAGCAGCCCCAGATGGGACAGGGAGGCCTACGAGCAGTACTTC. Protein sequence: CASSPRWDREAYEQYF. The full variable domain, in which reference TRBV7-9 and TRBJ2-7 provide the parts outside the CDR3, is DTGVSQNPRHKITKRGQNVTFRCDPISEHNRLYWYRQTLGQGPEFLTYFQNEAQLEKSRLLSDRFSAERPKGSFSTLEIQRTEQGDSAMYLCASSPRWDREAYEQYFGPGTRLTVT.

The chain couples TRBV18 to TRBJ2-1; 8 bases align to TRBD1. Germline V gene sequence: CDR1 KGHSH, CDR2 LQKENI. J lost 0 bases, V lost 1 base, and 11 bases had no gene match. The CDR3 is 19 residues long. The CDR3 protein is CASSPLRQGQISSYNEQFF. CDR3 coding DNA: TGTGCCAGCTCACCACTCAGACAGGGGCAAATTAGCTCCTACAATGAGCAGTTCTTC. Variable domain in full (rest from reference TRBV18 and TRBJ2-1): NAGVMQNPRHLVRRRGQEARLRCSPMKGHSHVYWYRQLPEEGLKFMVYLQKENIIDESGMPKERFSAEFPKEGPSILRIQQVVRGDSAAYFCASSPLRQGQISSYNEQFFGPGTRLTVL.

DNA of the CDR3: TGCAGTGCTACACAGGGAGTTGAAGCTTTCTTT. Translation: CSATQGVEAFF. The V gene is TRBV20-1, the J gene TRBJ1-1, with D maybe TRBD1 (6 bases). Deletions cut 4 bases from V and 7 bases from J, with 10 bases between. Germline V CDR1 and CDR2: DFQATT, SNEGSKA (reference sequence). The CDR3 contains 11 residues.

The chain joins TRBV6-6 to TRBJ1-2, with D possibly TRBD1 on 6 matching bases. The length of the CDR3 is 13 residues. V lost 6 bases and J lost 8, with 16 bases in between. CDR1 MNHNY and CDR2 SVGAGI come from the germline V gene (reference sequence). This chain's CDR3 is CASRSTGVEGYTF. The CDR3 DNA reads as TGTGCCAGCAGATCGACAGGAGTCGAAGGCTACACCTTC.

The chain links TRBV7-6 to TRBJ2-2, with 7 bases aligning to TRBD2. Germline CDR1 SGHVS, CDR2 FNYEAQ. This CDR3 comprises 15 residues. Germline trimming cut 5 bases from V and 0 bases from J; bases unmatched to any gene: 3. CDR3 in amino acids: CASSQGLPNTGELFF. The CDR3 DNA reads as TGTGCCAGCAGCCAGGGACTACCGAACACCGGGGAGCTGTTTTTT.

The chain has TRBV7-6 and TRBJ2-7, with D unresolved. The CDR3 contains 14 residues. Looked up from germline, CDR1 is SGHVS and CDR2 is FNYEAQ. Trimming removed 4 bases from V and 4 bases from J, with 14 bases in between. CDR3 protein: CASSSKGPLYEQYF. CDR3 bases: TGTGCCAGCAGCTCGAAGGGCCCTTTGTACGAGCAGTACTTC. The full variable domain, in which reference TRBV7-6 and TRBJ2-7 provide the parts outside the CDR3, is GAGVSQSPRYKVTKRGQDVALRCDPISGHVSLYWYRQALGQGPEFLTYFNYEAQQDKSGLPNDRFSAERPEGSISTLTIQRTEQRDSAMYRCASSSKGPLYEQYFGPGTRLTVT.

V gene TRBV4-1 combines with J gene TRBJ2-1, with D perhaps given as TRBD1 or TRBD2 (7 bases each). The V gene's germline CDR1 is MGHRA and CDR2 YSYEKL. This CDR3 region has 13 residues. Trimming pared 4 bases from V and 8 bases from J, leaving 12 bases between. CDR3 protein: CASSRQGGDEQFF. The DNA for the CDR3 is TGCGCCAGCAGCCGACAGGGAGGGGATGAGCAGTTCTTC.

This clonotype turned up a few times. This rearrangement joins TRBV5-5 to TRBJ2-4, with 7 bases lining up with TRBD2. Per the germline V gene, CDR1 is SGHKS and CDR2 is YYEKEE (reference sequence). CDR3 size: 16 residues. The junction had 6 bases not matched to a gene; V was cut back by 3 bases and J by 0 bases. The DNA for the CDR3 is TGTGCCAGCAGCTGGGGGGGACTGCTAGCCAAAAACATTCAGTACTTC. Its translation is CASSWGGLLAKNIQYF.

The chain is built from TRBV5-4 and TRBJ2-3; D is perhaps TRBD2 (5 bases). This CDR3 contains 16 residues. V was shortened by 4 bases and J by 1 base, with 16 bases between the two germline ends. The V gene's germline CDR1 is SGHNT and CDR2 YYREEE (reference sequence). Written as DNA, the CDR3 is TGTGCCAGCAGCCATCTCTTAGGAGGACGCACAGATACGCAGTATTTT. Protein: CASSHLLGGRTDTQYF.

The rearrangement joins TRBV7-9 to TRBJ2-3; 13 bases fit TRBD2. The CDR3 is 17 residues long. Germline assignment: CDR1 SEHNR and CDR2 FQNEAQ (reference sequence). The V gene end was trimmed by 5 bases and the J gene end by 3 bases; junction bases not matched to a gene: 8. CDR3 nucleotides: TGTGCCAGCAGCCTGGGACTAGCGGGACCGACGACAGATACGCAGTATTTT. Translation gives CASSLGLAGPTTDTQYF.

This clonotype was counted only a few times. The chain combines TRBV5-1 with TRBJ2-7, with 8 nucleotides matching TRBD2. V trimming: 1 base; J trimming: 6 bases; junction bases outside the gene matches: 3. CDR3 length: 13 amino acids. Germline V gives CDR1 SGHRS, CDR2 YFSETQ. CDR3 sequence (DNA): TGCGCCAGCAGCTTGCGGGGGGGAGGCGAGCAGTACTTC. Encoded protein: CASSLRGGGEQYF.

The chain carries TRBV7-2 and TRBJ2-5; 9 bases match TRBD1. The germline V gene encodes CDR1 SGHTA and CDR2 FQGNSA. With V trimmed by 5 bases and J by 3 bases, 4 bases remained unmatched. The length of the CDR3 is 14 residues. CDR3 DNA: TGTGCCAGCAGCCGTGGGACAGGGAAAGAGACCCAGTACTTC. It translates to CASSRGTGKETQYF. Using reference TRBV7-2 and TRBJ2-5 for the parts outside the CDR3, the full variable domain is GAGVSQSPSNKVTEKGKDVELRCDPISGHTALYWYRQSLGQGLEFLIYFQGNSAPDKSGLPSDRFSAERTGGSVSTLTIQRTQQEDSAVYLCASSRGTGKETQYFGPGTRLLVL.

V gene TRBV30 combines with J gene TRBJ2-7; tentative D call: TRBD1 (6 bases). The V end was cut by 2 bases, the J end by 6 bases, with 11 bases between. Germline V lookup: CDR1 GTSNPN, CDR2 SVGIG (reference sequence). The CDR3 runs to 12 residues. DNA for the CDR3: TGTGCCTGGAGTCCCCGAGGGGGCGAGCAGTACTTC. Translating gives CAWSPRGGEQYF.

The V gene is TRBV30, the J gene TRBJ1-1, with unresolved D. The CDR3 has 14 residues. Germline loops: CDR1 GTSNPN, CDR2 SVGIG (reference sequence). Deletions cut 0 bases from V and 0 bases from J, with 8 bases between. The CDR3 reads CAWSVLGMNTEAFF. CDR3 coding DNA: TGTGCCTGGAGTGTATTGGGGATGAACACTGAAGCTTTCTTT. Full variable domain (remainder filled in from reference TRBV30 and TRBJ1-1): SQTIHQWPATLVQPVGSPLSLECTVEGTSNPNLYWYRQAAGRGLQLLFYSVGIGQISSEVPQNLSASRPQDRQFILSSKKLLLSDSGFYLCAWSVLGMNTEAFFGQGTRLTVV.

V and J are TRBV24-1 and TRBJ2-5; possible D gene TRBD2, 6 bases. V shed 7 bases and J shed 4 bases, with 18 bases lying between them. The germline V gene has CDR1 KGHDR and CDR2 SFDVKD. CDR3 size: 15 residues. In DNA, the CDR3 is TGTGCCACCAGCGACTCATCCGGGAGACGAGAGACCCAGTACTTC. Amino acid sequence: CATSDSSGRRETQYF.

The chain recombines TRBV20-1 with TRBJ2-3, with 8 bases fitting TRBD1. Germline CDR1 DFQATT, CDR2 SNEGSKA (reference sequence). The V segment lost 6 bases and the J segment 6 bases; nucleotides outside the gene matches: 11. The CDR3 is 14 amino acids. In nucleotides, the CDR3 is TGCAGTGCCGCTAGGCGGCAGGGGGCGGATACGCAGTATTTT. Translation gives CSAARRQGADTQYF.

In its sample, this clonotype was seen a few times. V usage is TRBV29-1 and J usage is TRBJ2-1; 8 positions match TRBD1. From germline, CDR1 is SQVTM and CDR2 ANQGSEA. V was clipped by 4 bases and J by 9 bases; unmatched bases: 2. The CDR3 has 11 residues. For the CDR3, the DNA is TGCAGCGTTGGGACAGGGAGTGAGCAGTTCTTC. Amino acids: CSVGTGSEQFF.

The genes are TRBV5-1 and TRBJ1-3; unclear D gene. With 4 bases removed from V and 2 bases from J, the gap between germline ends came to 10 bases. The germline CDR1 and CDR2 sequences are SGHRS and YFSETQ. The CDR3 has 14 amino acids. In DNA, the CDR3 is TGCGCCAGCAGCAGGGAAGGTGCTGGAAACACCATATATTTT. Translation: CASSREGAGNTIYF. Variable domain in full (rest from reference TRBV5-1 and TRBJ1-3): KAGVTQTPRYLIKTRGQQVTLSCSPISGHRSVSWYQQTPGQGLQFLFEYFSETQRNKGNFPGRFSGRQFSNSRSEMNVSTLELGDSALYLCASSREGAGNTIYFGEGSWLTVV.

This chain uses TRBV27 with TRBJ2-4; D may be TRBD2 (6 bases). Germline CDR1 and CDR2: MNHEY and SMNVEV (reference sequence). This CDR3 spans 13 amino acids. The V gene lost 5 bases and the J gene lost 13 bases, with 18 bases spanning the gap. CDR3 sequence reads: CASSPSGLRPQYF. CDR3 in DNA: TGTGCCAGCAGTCCCTCGGGACTTCGACCGCAGTACTTC.

This clonotype occurred once. V usage is TRBV20-1 and J usage is TRBJ2-5, with no clear D. This CDR3 is 11 amino acids long. The germline V and J ends were trimmed by 1 base and 5 bases, with 5 bases remaining between them. Germline values: CDR1 DFQATT, CDR2 SNEGSKA (reference sequence). CDR3 region: CSARVWETQYF. The CDR3 DNA reads TGCAGTGCTAGAGTCTGGGAGACCCAGTACTTC.

This clonotype came up many times. This sequence joins TRBV7-9 and TRBJ2-3, with 7 bases lining up with TRBD2. Trimming removed 6 bases from V and 6 bases from J; junction bases left unmatched: 3. CDR1 is SEHNR and CDR2 is FQNEAQ in the germline V gene (reference sequence). This CDR3 contains 12 residues. CDR3 nucleotide sequence: TGTGCCAGCAGTTCGACTAGCGATACGCAGTATTTT. Translation gives CASSSTSDTQYF.

The V call is TRBV6-2 or TRBV6-3, the J call TRBJ2-3; no reliable D call. CDR1 MNHEY and CDR2 SVGEGT come from the germline V gene. The length of the CDR3 is 15 residues. The V end was cut by 4 bases, the J end by 0 bases, with 11 bases between. CDR3 sequence reads: CASSSRLGSTDTQYF. The DNA for the CDR3 is TGTGCCAGCAGTTCGAGGCTAGGTAGCACAGATACGCAGTATTTT.

This clonotype showed up just a few times. The chain is built from TRBV9 and TRBJ2-2; D unclear. Per the germline V gene, CDR1 is SGDLS and CDR2 is YYNGEE. V was trimmed by 0 bases and J by 7 bases, leaving 16 bases between them. This CDR3 is 16 amino acids long. CDR3 sequence reads: CASSVGLIGSVGELFF. The CDR3 nucleotides read TGTGCCAGCAGCGTAGGGCTGATAGGAAGTGTCGGGGAGCTGTTTTTT.

The chain has TRBV6-2 or TRBV6-3 and TRBJ1-1, with D tentatively TRBD1 (5 bases). Germline lookup yields CDR1 MNHEY and CDR2 SVGEGT. The CDR3 covers 14 residues. V lost 7 bases and J 0 bases, leaving 12 bases between the germline ends. This chain's CDR3 is CASTSTVMNTEAFF. The CDR3 DNA is TGTGCCAGCACCTCGACAGTAATGAACACTGAAGCTTTCTTT.